The present entry profiles one TCR beta chain with its context. No antigen is known for it. The CDR3 has 14 residues. Germline CDR1 and CDR2: LGHDT and YNNKEL (reference sequence). Trimming left V 0 bases short and J 6 bases short, with 9 bases between. This sample is drawn from a study of response to subunit inactivated influenza vaccine. Study outcomes and limitations: Every seasonal influenza vaccination brings in few new T cells, the authors suggested.

TCRdb itself ran the RT-PCR reads through MiXCR, one entry per CDR3 protein. This sample yields some 850,000 distinct CDR3 sequences, of which roughly 18% are seen a single time; about a tenth belongs to the top ten. The sample in question was PBMCs from blood, obtained around 5 days after vaccination. The source is a man in his forties or fifties who received an inactivated influenza vaccine. The chain is built from TRBV3-1 and TRBJ1-5; the D is unclear. The CDR3 DNA sequence: TGTGCCAGCAGCCAAGACGGGATAACTCAGCCCCAGCATTTT. Its protein product is CASSQDGITQPQHF.